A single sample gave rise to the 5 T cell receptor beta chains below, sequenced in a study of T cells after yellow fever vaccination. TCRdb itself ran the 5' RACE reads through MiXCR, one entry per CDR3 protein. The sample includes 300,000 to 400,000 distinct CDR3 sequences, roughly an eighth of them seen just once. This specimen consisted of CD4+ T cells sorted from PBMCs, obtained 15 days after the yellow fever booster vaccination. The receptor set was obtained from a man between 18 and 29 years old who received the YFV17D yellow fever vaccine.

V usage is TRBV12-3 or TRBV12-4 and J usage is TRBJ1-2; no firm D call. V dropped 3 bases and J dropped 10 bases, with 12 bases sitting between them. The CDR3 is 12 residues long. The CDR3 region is CASSFGGRAYTF. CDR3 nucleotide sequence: TGTGCCAGCAGTTTTGGTGGCAGAGCCTACACCTTC.

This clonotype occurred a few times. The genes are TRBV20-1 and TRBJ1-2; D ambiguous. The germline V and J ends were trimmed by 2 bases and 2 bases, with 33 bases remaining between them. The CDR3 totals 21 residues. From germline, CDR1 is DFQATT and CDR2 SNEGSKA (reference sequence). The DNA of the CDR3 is TGCAGTGCTAGATGGCGCGGTCAGGCATTAACAGCAGTTATTACCAACTATGGCTACACCTTC. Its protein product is CSARWRGQALTAVITNYGYTF.

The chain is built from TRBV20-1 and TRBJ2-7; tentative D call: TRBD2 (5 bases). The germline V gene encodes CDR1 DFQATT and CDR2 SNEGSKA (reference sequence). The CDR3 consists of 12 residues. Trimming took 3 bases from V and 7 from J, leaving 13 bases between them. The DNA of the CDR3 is TGCAGTGCTAGCGGACGGGGAGTAGAGCAGTACTTC. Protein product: CSASGRGVEQYF.

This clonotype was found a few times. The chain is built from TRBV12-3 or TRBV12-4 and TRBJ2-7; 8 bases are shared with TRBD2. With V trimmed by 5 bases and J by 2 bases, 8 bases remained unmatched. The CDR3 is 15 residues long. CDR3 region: CASSPPGGGPYEQYF. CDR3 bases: TGTGCCAGCAGTCCCCCGGGCGGGGGGCCCTACGAGCAGTACTTC.

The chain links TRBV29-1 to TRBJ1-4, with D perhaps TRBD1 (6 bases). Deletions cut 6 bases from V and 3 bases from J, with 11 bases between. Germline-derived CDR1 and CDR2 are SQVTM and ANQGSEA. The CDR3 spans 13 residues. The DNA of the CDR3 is TGCAGCGTCCGTGGGGGGCCTAATGAAAAACTGTTTTTT. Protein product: CSVRGGPNEKLFF. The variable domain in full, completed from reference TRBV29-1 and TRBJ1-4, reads SAVISQKPSRDICQRGTSLTIQCQVDSQVTMMFWYRQQPGQSLTLIATANQGSEATYESGFVIDKFPISRPNLTFSTLTVSNMSPEDSSIYLCSVRGGPNEKLFFGSGTQLSVL.